This T cell receptor (beta chain) emerged from a study of blood T cells in healthy people across ages. Donors ranged from roughly 6 to 100 years old and were healthy Caucasians in Russia. Trimming removed 1 base from V and 8 bases from J; junction bases left unmatched: 6. This CDR3 contains 14 residues. Points on this clonotype: The antigen remains unidentified.

General study points: Observed TCR beta diversity per million T cells went down as age went up. This fall followed a roughly linear course with age. Reliance upon unsorted PBMCs precluded definitive naive versus antigen-experienced comparison. TCR beta diversity tracked closely with naive T cell percentage.

A sample-barcoded 5' primer and a J-beta primer mix were used in a second PCR of roughly 7 to 11 cycles. TCRdb analysed the 5' RACE reads with MiXCR anew, one entry per CDR3 protein. The table records around 1,700,000 distinct CDR3 sequences, 28% of them present only once. The TCR comes from a woman aged 25 to 39 in good health. The source material was blood. This sequence joins TRBV12-3 or TRBV12-4 and TRBJ1-2; 8 bases are shared with TRBD1. The CDR3 region is CASSLVDREEGYTF. CDR3 sequence (DNA): TGTGCCAGCAGTTTAGTGGACAGGGAGGAAGGCTACACCTTC.